This T cell receptor beta chain appears in the sequencing data of a study of CD8 T cells in ankylosing spondylitis. V dropped 6 bases and J dropped 7; count of bases not matched to a gene: 10. Germline V gene lookup returns CDR1 MNHEY and CDR2 SVGAGI. The CDR3 consists of 15 residues. On this clonotype itself: Its specificity is unknown.

Study observations and caveats: A TCR beta motif made of fewer than 10 highly homologous variants seemed typical of ankylosing spondylitis blood.

A quantitative 5'-RACE method, one with molecular barcodes, was used to make TCR beta libraries. MiXCR, run by TCRdb on the 5' RACE reads, gives a single entry per CDR3 protein. The repertoire consists of 750,000 to 850,000 distinct CDR3 sequences, with 12% occurring once and the leading ten covering 0.51%. This sequence originates from a male donor with ankylosing spondylitis. The sequencing input was blood, either unsorted or a sorted T cell fraction (not recorded which). V is TRBV6-5 and J is TRBJ2-1; 9 bases fit TRBD2. The CDR3 region is CASRYGGGAENEQFF. CDR3 nucleotide sequence: TGTGCCAGCAGGTATGGCGGGGGGGCAGAGAATGAGCAGTTCTTC.